Below are 25 T cell receptor beta chains sequenced from a single sample in a study of early T cells in non-severe SARS-CoV-2 infection. TCRdb fed the 5' RACE reads into MiXCR, producing one record per CDR3 protein. The table includes about 36,000 distinct CDR3 sequences, under 7% detected once. Sequenced material: whole blood, taken at baseline. The receptors originated from an adult who was a healthcare worker with PCR-confirmed SARS-CoV-2 infection or an uninfected control (not recorded which).

This clonotype appeared a few times. The V gene is TRBV24-1, the J gene TRBJ2-1; 8 bases map to TRBD2. V dropped 4 bases and J dropped 7; count of bases not matched to a gene: 11. Germline-derived CDR1 and CDR2 are KGHDR and SFDVKD. This CDR3 has 16 residues. As DNA, the CDR3 is TGTGCCACCAGTGACGGGACTAGTCGTTTCTTGAATGAGCAGTTCTTC. Encoded protein: CATSDGTSRFLNEQFF.

V and J are TRBV30 and TRBJ1-1, with D maybe TRBD1 (6 bases). This CDR3 spans 13 amino acids. Trimming took 0 bases from V and 3 from J, leaving 8 bases between them. The germline V gene has CDR1 GTSNPN and CDR2 SVGIG (reference sequence). This CDR3 reads CAWSVQGDTEAFF. CDR3 DNA: TGTGCCTGGAGTGTACAGGGAGACACTGAAGCTTTCTTT.

This clonotype was seen ten or more times. The genes are TRBV11-2 and TRBJ2-1; D gene ambiguous. The V gene's germline CDR1 is SGHAT and CDR2 FQNNGV. V shed 0 bases and J shed 2 bases, with 11 bases lying between them. The CDR3 extends over 16 amino acids. Here the CDR3 DNA reads TGTGCCAGCAGCTTAGATTTGTCTGAGACCTACAATGAGCAGTTCTTC. Protein sequence: CASSLDLSETYNEQFF. Complete variable domain (other parts from reference TRBV11-2 and TRBJ2-1): EAGVAQSPRYKIIEKRQSVAFWCNPISGHATLYWYQQILGQGPKLLIQFQNNGVVDDSQLPKDRFSAERLKGVDSTLKIQPAKLEDSAVYLCASSLDLSETYNEQFFGPGTRLTVL.

This clonotype was counted between two and nine times. The chain has TRBV18 and TRBJ1-1; tentative D call: TRBD1 (5 bases). Germline values: CDR1 KGHSH, CDR2 LQKENI. Trimming removed 6 bases from V and 4 bases from J, with 18 bases in between. The CDR3 has 15 residues. In nucleotides, the CDR3 is TGTGCCAGCTCGCCGACGCAGGGACGTGGCACTGAAGCTTTCTTT. Protein: CASSPTQGRGTEAFF.

This clonotype was observed a handful of times. The chain joins TRBV4-2 to TRBJ1-1; D unresolved. The CDR3 has 14 amino acids. Germline V gene lookup returns CDR1 LGHNA and CDR2 YNFKEQ. The V gene lost 4 bases and the J gene lost 3 bases, with 12 bases spanning the gap. CDR3 region: CASSPRAGDTEAFF. CDR3 DNA sequence: TGTGCCAGCAGCCCAAGGGCCGGGGACACTGAAGCTTTCTTT.

This clonotype was seen ten or more times. The chain recombines TRBV18 with TRBJ2-3, with D unclear. Germline loops: CDR1 KGHSH, CDR2 LQKENI. CDR3 length: 14 residues. The V and J ends lost 1 base and 3 bases respectively, with 8 bases between them. The CDR3 here is CASSPRRSTDTQYF. For the CDR3, the DNA is TGTGCCAGCTCACCACGACGAAGTACAGATACGCAGTATTTT.

This clonotype turned up a few times. The chain couples TRBV29-1 to TRBJ1-1; 8 bases are a match to TRBD1. The CDR3 has 13 amino acids. Per germline, CDR1 SQVTM and CDR2 ANQGSEA. In DNA form, the CDR3 reads TGCGCCGGGGCCAGGGGGCTGGACACTGAAGCTTTCTTT. Its protein is CAGARGLDTEAFF.

This clonotype came up a few times. V gene TRBV19 combines with J gene TRBJ2-3, with D maybe TRBD2 (5 bases). The CDR3 runs to 14 residues. V was pared by 8 bases and J by 2 bases, with 14 bases between. Germline CDR1 is LNHDA and CDR2 is SQIVND (reference sequence). In DNA form, the CDR3 reads TGTGCCAGTCGCACGCGGGTCCACACAGATACGCAGTATTTT. This encodes CASRTRVHTDTQYF. Together with reference TRBV19 and TRBJ2-3, the CDR3 gives the full variable domain: DGGITQSPKYLFRKEGQNVTLSCEQNLNHDAMYWYRQDPGQGLRLIYYSQIVNDFQKGDIAEGYSVSREKKESFPLTVTSAQKNPTAFYLCASRTRVHTDTQYFGPGTRLTVL.

This clonotype showed up just a few times. The chain couples TRBV18 to TRBJ1-1; D call uncertain. V was clipped by 4 bases and J by 0 bases, with 12 bases between them. Germline values: CDR1 KGHSH, CDR2 LQKENI. CDR3 length equals 15 residues. CDR3 sequence reads: CASSLYSDMNTEAFF. In DNA form, the CDR3 reads TGTGCCAGCTCACTCTATAGCGATATGAACACTGAAGCTTTCTTT.

Comments on this clonotype: This could be a read error, since a much larger clone is one nucleotide away. J is TRBJ2-1 and V is TRBV5-1; either TRBD1 or TRBD2 may supply D (5 bases each). Trimming took 5 bases from V and 4 from J, leaving 19 bases between them. The CDR3 runs to 16 residues. Germline V gene sequence: CDR1 SGHRS, CDR2 YFSETQ. The CDR3 DNA follows: TGCGCCAGCAGAGAGGCGGCCGCTGAGGGGTACAATGAGCAGTTCTTC. It codes for CASREAAAEGYNEQFF.

This chain joins TRBV2 and TRBJ2-3; no reliable D call. The CDR3 is 12 residues long. From germline, CDR1 is SNHLY and CDR2 FYNNEI. V gave up 8 bases and J gave up 5 bases, with 11 bases separating them. Here the CDR3 reads CASGRGQDTQYF. As DNA, the CDR3 is TGTGCCAGCGGTCGAGGCCAAGATACGCAGTATTTT.

The gene calls are TRBV4-3 and TRBJ1-3, with D hard to call. V was trimmed by 1 base and J by 3 bases, leaving 13 bases between them. The CDR3 loop spans 16 amino acids. Germline lookup yields CDR1 LGHNA and CDR2 YSLEER. The CDR3 DNA reads as TGCGCCAGCAGCCAAGGACCACTAAATCTTGGAAACACCATATATTTT. Translation: CASSQGPLNLGNTIYF.

This clonotype occurred many times. The chain carries TRBV5-1 and TRBJ2-2; D is perhaps TRBD2 (5 bases). From germline, CDR1 is SGHRS and CDR2 YFSETQ. The CDR3 runs to 13 residues. Between the trimmed V and J ends, which lost 10 bases and 3 bases, there was a span of 13 bases. The CDR3 reads CASMEVDTGELFF. Written as DNA, the CDR3 is TGCGCCTCTATGGAGGTCGACACCGGGGAGCTGTTTTTT.

This clonotype came up many times. The gene calls are TRBV7-2 and TRBJ1-2, with D hard to call. Looked up from germline, CDR1 is SGHTA and CDR2 is FQGNSA. The CDR3 spans 14 residues. Trimming stripped 1 base from V and 4 bases from J, with 10 bases between. CDR3 coding DNA: TGTGCCAGCAGCTTAGGTCGAGCGGTCTATGGCTACACCTTC. Translation gives CASSLGRAVYGYTF.

This clonotype was counted many times. The CDR3 does not close with the conserved phenylalanine or tryptophan, likely indicating a read error. The DNA is left out, because the CDR3 cannot be placed on it with certainty; the CDR3 is given as TCRdb lists it. This sequence joins TRBV28 and TRBJ2-7; TRBD1 was called by the table and not checked on the DNA. CDR1 MDHEN and CDR2 SYDVKM come from the germline V gene. The CDR3 is 15 residues long, counting both termini. CDR3 loop: CASSFSSTDRAAEFA.

This chain uses TRBV5-1 with TRBJ2-5; TRBD2 agrees at 13 bases. Trimming took 4 bases from V and 2 from J; bases not matched to a gene: 2. The CDR3 runs to 15 residues. Germline V gene lookup returns CDR1 SGHRS and CDR2 YFSETQ. CDR3: CASSGGLAGQETQYF. CDR3 nucleotides: TGCGCCAGCAGCGGGGGACTAGCGGGACAAGAGACCCAGTACTTC.

At least ten counts were recorded for this clonotype. The J gene is TRBJ2-2, the V gene TRBV27; 8 bases fit TRBD2. This CDR3 is 17 amino acids long. Germline CDR1 MNHEY, CDR2 SMNVEV (reference sequence). Unmatched junction bases numbered 12, after V lost 5 bases and J lost 4 bases. The CDR3: CASSQIPGLGRTGELFF. The CDR3 DNA reads TGTGCCAGCAGTCAAATTCCGGGACTAGGCCGCACCGGGGAGCTGTTTTTT.

In this sample, this clonotype turned up a few times. V gene TRBV29-1 combines with J gene TRBJ2-2; 8 nucleotides align to TRBD2. The germline V gene has CDR1 SQVTM and CDR2 ANQGSEA. Trimming removed 0 bases from V and 3 bases from J; junction bases left unmatched: 6. This CDR3 region has 16 residues. CDR3 residues: CSVEEATSGYTGELFF. In nucleotides, the CDR3 is TGCAGCGTTGAAGAGGCAACTAGCGGATACACCGGGGAGCTGTTTTTT.

Ten or more counts support this clonotype. The chain uses TRBV20-1 and TRBJ2-7; no clear D. The V and J ends lost 6 bases and 5 bases respectively, with 14 bases between them. The CDR3 has 12 amino acids. Germline lookup yields CDR1 DFQATT and CDR2 SNEGSKA (reference sequence). The CDR3 bases are TGCAGTGCGGTGGACCGCTCGCACGAGCAGTACTTC. This sequence encodes CSAVDRSHEQYF.

Here the CDR3 DNA reads TGTGCCAGCAGCCGGATCCCAGGGCCCCAAGAGACCCAGTACTTC. The encoded protein is CASSRIPGPQETQYF. The chain has TRBV11-3 and TRBJ2-5, with D possibly matching TRBD1 (5 bases). The V end lost 5 bases, the J end lost 1 base, and 14 bases lay between the germline ends. There are 15 residues in the CDR3. Germline assignment: CDR1 SGHNT and CDR2 YENEEA.

Many counts were recorded for this clonotype. The chain combines TRBV18 with TRBJ2-3; TRBD1 matches at 8 bases. Germline loops: CDR1 KGHSH, CDR2 LQKENI. The CDR3 consists of 13 residues. V lost 6 bases, J lost 6 bases, and 5 bases stayed unmatched. The CDR3 region is CASSLDRADTQYF. CDR3 DNA sequence: TGTGCCAGCTCCCTGGACAGGGCGGATACGCAGTATTTT.

This clonotype was seen at least ten times. The CDR3 spells CASSSSDSYNQPQHF. The CDR3 nucleotides are TGTGCCAGCAGCTCCTCTGACAGTTACAATCAGCCCCAGCATTTT. The chain is built from TRBV7-2 and TRBJ1-5; TRBD1 is a possible D gene (5 bases). Germline V gene data show CDR1 as SGHTA and CDR2 as FQGNSA. The CDR3 extends over 15 amino acids. V lost 4 bases and J 3 bases, leaving 13 bases between the germline ends. Looking up the rest from reference TRBV7-2 and TRBJ1-5 gives the full variable domain: GAGVSQSPSNKVTEKGKDVELRCDPISGHTALYWYRQSLGQGLEFLIYFQGNSAPDKSGLPSDRFSAERTGGSVSTLTIQRTQQEDSAVYLCASSSSDSYNQPQHFGDGTRLSIL.

The CDR3 is CSAASSGRGLSSSYNEQFF. The CDR3 DNA reads as TGCAGTGCTGCTTCTAGTGGGCGGGGGTTATCTAGCTCCTACAATGAGCAGTTCTTC. The rearrangement links TRBV20-1 to TRBJ2-1; 7 nucleotides match TRBD2. V lost 5 bases and J lost 0; bases outside the gene matches: 19. This CDR3 has 19 residues. The germline CDR1 and CDR2 sequences are DFQATT and SNEGSKA (reference sequence).

This clonotype occurred many times. The chain combines TRBV29-1 with TRBJ2-1; 7 bases are a match to TRBD2. Per the germline V gene, CDR1 is SQVTM and CDR2 is ANQGSEA. V gave up 5 bases and J gave up 0 bases; unmatched junction bases: 4. CDR3 size: 14 residues. The CDR3 nucleotides read TGCAGCGTTTCGCGGGAGAGCTCCTACAATGAGCAGTTCTTC. It yields the protein CSVSRESSYNEQFF.

This clonotype was counted ten times or more. V usage is TRBV2 and J usage is TRBJ2-5, with TRBD2 matching 8 bases. Germline values: CDR1 SNHLY, CDR2 FYNNEI. CDR3 size: 20 residues. V shed 5 bases, J shed 3 bases, and the junction held 23 bases outside the gene matches. The CDR3 sequence: CASSSPRGGSGIVQEETQYF. DNA of the CDR3: TGTGCCAGCAGTTCCCCCCGTGGGGGTAGCGGGATAGTCCAGGAAGAGACCCAGTACTTC. Combining the CDR3 with reference TRBV2 and TRBJ2-5 gives the whole variable domain EPEVTQTPSHQVTQMGQEVILRCVPISNHLYFYWYRQILGQKVEFLVSFYNNEISEKSEIFDDQFSVERPDGSNFTLKIRSTKLEDSAMYFCASSSPRGGSGIVQEETQYFGPGTRLLVL.